This T cell receptor beta chain stems from a study of identical twins (dated by TCRdb to the mid-2010s). Looking at the study overall: The study deep-sequenced TCR alpha and beta repertoires from monozygotic twins, unrelated adults of various ages and cord blood to test whether fetal clonotypes persist. To rule out contamination, replicate twin experiments were performed at different times with different library preparation protocols. Broad study findings and their caveats: Because the same donors could not be followed over many years, conclusions were based on cross-sectional statistical analysis. Invariant T cells such as MAIT and iNKT could partly confound zero-insertion analyses, though diverse VJ usage argued against this for most clonotypes. Fewer insertions were carried by abundant cord blood beta clonotypes; a weaker similar trend was observed in young adult naive repertoires, while no such trend was observed in memory repertoires. Compared with coincidental sharing between unrelated individuals, out-of-frame TCR alpha sequences shared between twins had an excess of sequences with low generation probability. Excess twin sharing in beta out-of-frame sequences was weaker because fewer shared sequences lowered the signal-to-noise ratio. In monozygotic twins, out-of-frame TCR alpha sharing was systematically underestimated by recombination models, although the models agreed with sharing between unrelated individuals.

Comments on this clonotype: Its antigen has not been determined. No base qualities exist here, and no much larger clone lies one base off it.

Every donor was a healthy Caucasian. The twin cohort comprised three pairs of female monozygotic twins, all aged roughly 18 to 30 years. Miltenyi CD45RO+ enrichment and human naive T-cell isolation kits were used to isolate memory (CD45RO+) and naive T cells from PBMC. As encoded in the germline V gene (reference sequence), CDR1 is DFQATT while CDR2 is SNEGSKA. The CDR3 goes from the cysteine to the valine over 13 residues. CDR3 DNA is the only sequence kept; it has 39 bases, read in frame from the first base. At the junction V is shortened by 7 bases and J by 3 bases; bases outside the gene matches: 7. Library construction relied on 5' RACE. TCRdb shows the sequencer as Illumina HiSeq 2000. A universal primer binding site was added through template switching, and the final cDNA carried a unique molecular identifier so that TCR cDNA molecules could be counted accurately. First-strand cDNA for TCR alpha and beta chains was synthesized from specific primers in the conserved constant-segment region. To control for contamination, each cDNA library was double barcoded with a SMART-Mk sample barcode plus Illumina barcodes. TruSeq adapter sequences and Illumina sample barcodes were added in two successive PCR steps. Sequencing of the TCR alpha and beta cDNA libraries was done on the Illumina HiSeq platform using custom primers. The study's own analysis went as follows. MiGEC processed the raw reads to extract unique molecular identifiers, while MiXCR was used to determine the CDR3 positions. Recombination models were inferred per individual with the repgenHMM and IGoR tools using an EM algorithm. Shared clonotype analysis was performed with the tcR package in R, normalizing sharing by the product of cloneset sizes. To study raw recombination free of thymic and clonal selection effects, out-of-frame nonproductive sequences were analyzed. The public reads were run again by TCRdb, first through fastp at Q25 and then through MiXCR, and only productive beta chains were kept. All rows with the same CDR3 protein become a single entry with the most common DNA and genes. These V and J calls are TCRdb output, not the study's own analysis. Recorded for this sample are nearly 250,000 distinct CDR3 sequences; around 6.6% of them occurred a single time. The ten largest account for 3.5% to 4% of the sample.

The sample was also reused in another study, on yellow fever vaccine responses in identical twins. As the second study states: According to the authors, the vaccine-induced T cell response in identical twins seemed to be partly convergent and partly specific to each individual. In the study, vaccine-responding T cell clones were precisely tracked in identical twins.

Material: memory (CD45RO+) T cells sorted from blood. Per the publication, the cell subset or site label means: CD45RO+ enriched T cells. The chain links TRBV20-1 with TRBJ2-7; the junction holds 9 bases that match TRBD1. This receptor was identified in a woman between 18 and 29 years old in good health. The nucleotide sequence is TGCAGTGTTCCGGGACAGGGTCACTACGAGCAGTACGTC. The encoded protein is CSVPGQGHYEQYV.